The T cell receptor beta chain under discussion was sequenced for a study of identical twins. This clonotype was seen at least ten times. TCRdb reprocessed the 5' RACE reads with MiXCR, giving one entry per CDR3 protein. The sample lists fewer than 500,000 distinct CDR3 sequences; approximately 24% were seen once. The germline gives CDR1 SQVTM, CDR2 ANQGSEA. The CDR3 extends over 13 amino acids. V lost 7 bases, J lost 5 bases, and 10 bases stayed unmatched. The data were also submitted as part of a second study, on T cells expressing NK-cell markers.

Material: CD4+ T cells sorted from blood. The gene calls are TRBV29-1 and TRBJ2-5; 7 bases are a match to TRBD1. This receptor was identified in a woman aged 18-30 years in good health. CDR3 sequence reads: CSARTGGGETQYF. The CDR3, as DNA: TGCAGCGCCCGGACAGGTGGGGGCGAGACCCAGTACTTC.